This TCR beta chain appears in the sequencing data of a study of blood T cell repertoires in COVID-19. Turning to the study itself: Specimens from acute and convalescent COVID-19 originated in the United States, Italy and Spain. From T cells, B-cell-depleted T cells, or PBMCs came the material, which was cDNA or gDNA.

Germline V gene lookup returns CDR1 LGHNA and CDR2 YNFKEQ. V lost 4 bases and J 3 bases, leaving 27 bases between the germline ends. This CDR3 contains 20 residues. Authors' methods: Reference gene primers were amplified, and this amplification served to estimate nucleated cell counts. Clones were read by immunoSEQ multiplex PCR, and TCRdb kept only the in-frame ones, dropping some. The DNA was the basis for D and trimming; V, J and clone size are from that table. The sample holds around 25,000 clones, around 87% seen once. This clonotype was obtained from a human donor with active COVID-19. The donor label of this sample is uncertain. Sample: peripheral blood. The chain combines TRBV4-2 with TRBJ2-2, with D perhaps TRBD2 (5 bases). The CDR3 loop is CASSPLYPGLGKEDTGELFF. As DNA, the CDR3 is TGTGCCAGCAGCCCTCTGTACCCCGGGCTCGGGAAGGAGGACACCGGGGAGCTGTTTTTT.